Detailed here is one T cell receptor beta chain. The method was immunoSEQ multiplex PCR; TCRdb's version includes in-frame clones alone and lacks a portion of them. This table holds tens of thousands of clones, around 83% found once. These data originate in a study of blood T cell repertoires in COVID-19. Study-wide background: The cDNA or gDNA used as material had been derived from T cells, B-cell-depleted T cells, or PBMCs.

The germline CDR1 and CDR2 sequences are SEHNR and FQNEAQ (reference sequence). The CDR3 is made up of 14 amino acids. Deletions cut 4 bases from V and 2 bases from J, with 12 bases between. This chain links TRBV7-9 with TRBJ2-7; a weak D match, TRBD1 (6 bases). Material: peripheral blood. This clonotype was sampled from a man aged 65 to 79 with acute or convalescent COVID-19. CDR3 region: CASSSRDTTYEQYF. Written as DNA, the CDR3 is TGTGCCAGCAGCTCCCGGGACACAACCTACGAGCAGTACTTC. Complete variable domain (other parts from reference TRBV7-9 and TRBJ2-7): DTGVSQNPRHKITKRGQNVTFRCDPISEHNRLYWYRQTLGQGPEFLTYFQNEAQLEKSRLLSDRFSAERPKGSFSTLEIQRTEQGDSAMYLCASSSRDTTYEQYFGPGTRLTVT.